Below, 30 T cell receptor beta chains from the same sample are listed, as sequenced in a study of cytomegalovirus exposure and HLA in healthy donors. Generated by immunoSEQ multiplex PCR, the TCRdb table keeps only in-frame clones and is missing some. In the table there are around 99,000 clones, 88% of which are singletons. Sequencing was performed on PBMCs. The origin of the receptors is a woman aged 18-29 years in good health and CMV-seronegative.

This chain connects TRBV28 to TRBJ1-1, with TRBD1 matching over 7 bases. This CDR3 spans 15 amino acids. Trimming at V came to 2 bases and at J to 0 bases, leaving 3 bases not matched to a gene. The germline V gene encodes CDR1 MDHEN and CDR2 SYDVKM. CDR3: CASSLTGTVNTEAFF. CDR3 nucleotides: TGTGCCAGCAGTTTAACCGGGACAGTGAACACTGAAGCTTTCTTT.

This clone occurred once. V gene TRBV5-4 combines with J gene TRBJ1-1, with D possibly matching TRBD1 (5 bases). Germline V CDR1 and CDR2: SGHNT, YYREEE (reference sequence). Trimming took 4 bases from V and 4 from J, leaving 20 bases between them. The CDR3 is 16 residues long. The CDR3 region has the DNA TGTGCCAGCAGCAATAACCTACAGGATGCGAGCACTGAAGCTTTCTTT. It codes for CASSNNLQDASTEAFF.

The chain employs TRBV15 and TRBJ1-4; 8 bases agree with TRBD1. The V gene end was trimmed by 1 base and the J gene end by 10 bases; junction bases not matched to a gene: 8. The CDR3 is 15 residues long. Germline CDR1 reads LNHNV; CDR2 reads YYDKDF (reference sequence). CDR3 sequence (DNA): TGTGCCACCAGCAGAGTACCCAGGGGGCGCGGAAAACTGTTTTTT. Translated, it gives CATSRVPRGRGKLFF.

The chain joins TRBV6-1 to TRBJ1-1, with D unresolved. Germline-derived CDR1 and CDR2 are MNHNS and SASEGT. CDR3 size: 13 residues. The ends were cut back, 0 bases at V and 4 bases at J, with 6 bases in the middle. The CDR3 coding sequence is TGTGCCAGCAGTGAAGCGCGAGGCACTGAAGCTTTCTTT. This codes for CASSEARGTEAFF.

The chain recombines TRBV4-2 with TRBJ2-2, with 11 bases aligning to TRBD2. In germline, CDR1 is LGHNA, CDR2 YNFKEQ. Trimming took 4 bases from V and 8 from J; bases not matched to a gene: 15. The CDR3 is 18 residues long. The CDR3 is CASSPQNWVAGGQGELFF. The CDR3 DNA follows: TGTGCCAGCAGCCCCCAGAATTGGGTAGCGGGGGGGCAAGGGGAGCTGTTTTTT.

V gene TRBV30 combines with J gene TRBJ1-3, with D hard to call. The V end lost 2 bases, the J end lost 1 base, and 3 bases lay between the germline ends. Germline V gene data show CDR1 as GTSNPN and CDR2 as SVGIG (reference sequence). This CDR3 has 12 residues. The DNA for the CDR3 is TGTGCCTGGAGTCCATCTGGAAACACCATATATTTT. It codes for CAWSPSGNTIYF.

The V gene is TRBV5-1, the J gene TRBJ2-7; a possible D gene is TRBD1 (6 bases). This CDR3 spans 12 amino acids. Between the trimmed V and J ends, which lost 4 bases and 6 bases, there was a span of 11 bases. Germline values: CDR1 SGHRS, CDR2 YFSETQ. The CDR3 coding sequence is TGCGCCAGCAGCCGGGACAAGGGCGAGCAGTACTTC. This translates into CASSRDKGEQYF.

The CDR3 here is CASSQGSLKDEQYF. In nucleotides, the CDR3 is TGCGCCAGCAGCCAAGGGAGCCTCAAGGACGAGCAGTACTTC. This rearrangement joins TRBV4-1 to TRBJ2-7, with D hard to call. This CDR3 is 14 amino acids long. The V gene lost 1 base and the J gene lost 5 bases, with 12 bases spanning the gap. CDR1 is MGHRA and CDR2 is YSYEKL in the germline V gene.

The chain combines TRBV5-6 with TRBJ2-1; 11 nucleotides align to TRBD2. CDR3 length: 16 amino acids. CDR1 SGHDT and CDR2 YYEEEE come from the germline V gene. The V gene end was trimmed by 2 bases and the J gene end by 8 bases; junction bases not matched to a gene: 9. Here the CDR3 reads CASSFQTSGGLDEQFF. The DNA for the CDR3 is TGTGCCAGCAGCTTTCAAACTAGCGGGGGTTTGGATGAGCAGTTCTTC.

The rearrangement joins TRBV15 to TRBJ2-2; the D is unclear. Germline assignment: CDR1 LNHNV and CDR2 YYDKDF (reference sequence). V was shortened by 6 bases and J by 5 bases, with 10 bases between the two germline ends. There are 13 residues in the CDR3. As DNA, the CDR3 is TGTGCCACCAGTGGTAGTGGTACCGGGGAGCTGTTTTTT. Translated, it gives CATSGSGTGELFF.

The V call is TRBV6-1, the J call TRBJ2-1; 7 positions agree with TRBD2. V was clipped by 9 bases and J by 5 bases; unmatched bases: 10. From germline, CDR1 is MNHNS and CDR2 SASEGT. This CDR3 contains 14 residues. In DNA form, the CDR3 reads TGTGCCAGTGAAACCGGGACTACTCACAATGAGCAGTTCTTC. As protein: CASETGTTHNEQFF.

This clone was picked up one time. This chain uses TRBV7-9 with TRBJ1-3; 7 bases are shared with TRBD1. There are 18 residues in the CDR3. The V gene's germline CDR1 is SEHNR and CDR2 FQNEAQ (reference sequence). Losses at the gene ends were 5 bases for V and 0 bases for J; bases not matched to a gene: 13. DNA for the CDR3: TGTGCCAGCAGCCTCAGTAAGGGGAACAGGGGCTCTGGAAACACCATATATTTT. It is translated as CASSLSKGNRGSGNTIYF.

The chain links TRBV19 to TRBJ2-7; TRBD1 aligns across 8 bases. The CDR3 has 16 amino acids. After removal of 4 bases from V and 0 bases from J, the junction contained 8 bases not matched to a gene. CDR1 and CDR2 (germline): LNHDA, SQIVND (reference sequence). The CDR3 sequence is CASSNRDRPSSYEQYF. Here the CDR3 DNA reads TGTGCCAGTAGTAACCGGGACAGGCCGAGCTCCTACGAGCAGTACTTC.

The rearrangement uses TRBV5-1 and TRBJ2-1; maybe TRBD1 (8 bases). The CDR3 extends over 19 amino acids. Trimming took 4 bases from V and 3 from J, leaving 26 bases between them. Germline V lookup: CDR1 SGHRS, CDR2 YFSETQ. The CDR3 DNA follows: TGCGCCAGCAGCCGTCAAAGGGACAGGTACCGGGGGGACTACAATGAGCAGTTCTTC. As protein: CASSRQRDRYRGDYNEQFF.

V usage is TRBV2 and J usage is TRBJ2-3, with TRBD2 identical over 8 bases. Trimming took 7 bases from V and 7 from J; bases not matched to a gene: 7. The CDR3 covers 13 residues. The germline V gene encodes CDR1 SNHLY and CDR2 FYNNEI. The CDR3 sequence is CASIGGRMYTQYF. CDR3 sequence (DNA): TGTGCCAGCATTGGCGGGAGGATGTATACGCAGTATTTT.

In this sample, this clone turned up once. The chain carries TRBV7-2 and TRBJ2-3, with 8 bases that match TRBD2. The CDR3 is 16 amino acids. In germline, CDR1 is SGHTA, CDR2 FQGNSA. The trim removed 4 bases at V and 3 bases at J, leaving 9 bases unmatched. DNA for the CDR3: TGTGCCAGCAGCTCCCAGCGGGGGATTGGGACAGATACGCAGTATTTT. This codes for CASSSQRGIGTDTQYF. Filled out from reference TRBV7-2 and TRBJ2-3, the complete variable domain reads GAGVSQSPSNKVTEKGKDVELRCDPISGHTALYWYRQSLGQGLEFLIYFQGNSAPDKSGLPSDRFSAERTGGSVSTLTIQRTQQEDSAVYLCASSSQRGIGTDTQYFGPGTRLTVL.

This chain uses TRBV13 with TRBJ2-2, with D perhaps matching TRBD2 (7 bases). CDR3 size: 16 residues. Trimming removed 0 bases at V and 5 bases at J, with 13 bases between. Germline loops: CDR1 PRHDT, CDR2 FYEKMQ (reference sequence). The CDR3 reads CASSLGRGASTGELFF. The CDR3, as DNA: TGTGCCAGCAGCTTAGGCCGGGGGGCGAGTACCGGGGAGCTGTTTTTT.

This chain links TRBV15 with TRBJ2-3, with D unresolved. V was pared by 5 bases and J by 1 base, with 4 bases between. Germline V gene data show CDR1 as LNHNV and CDR2 as YYDKDF (reference sequence). The CDR3 extends over 12 amino acids. CDR3 sequence reads: CATSGRTDTQYF. The CDR3 bases are TGTGCCACCAGCGGCCGCACAGATACGCAGTATTTT.

The chain is built from TRBV2 and TRBJ2-1, with a tentative D call TRBD2 (5 bases). Germline CDR1 and CDR2: SNHLY and FYNNEI. CDR3 size: 16 residues. Trimming removed 1 base at V and 5 bases at J, with 15 bases between. The CDR3 is CASSEDSARGHNEQFF. CDR3 in DNA: TGTGCCAGCAGTGAAGATTCGGCAAGAGGGCACAATGAGCAGTTCTTC.

The rearrangement joins TRBV4-3 to TRBJ2-7, with D unresolved. The germline V gene has CDR1 LGHNA and CDR2 YSLEER. The germline V and J ends were trimmed by 0 bases and 1 base, with 10 bases remaining between them. The CDR3 has 15 residues. The CDR3 DNA reads TGCGCCAGCAGCCAAGATCGGGTTAGTTCCTACGAGCAGTACTTC. It codes for CASSQDRVSSYEQYF.

Ten or more counts support this clone. CDR3 in amino acids: CASSYTENEKLFF. DNA for the CDR3: TGTGCCAGCAGTTACACCGAGAATGAAAAACTGTTTTTT. V and J are TRBV6-6 and TRBJ1-4; no reliable D call. CDR3 length: 13 amino acids. V was shortened by 2 bases and J by 5 bases, with 6 bases between the two germline ends. The V gene's germline CDR1 is MNHNY and CDR2 SVGAGI (reference sequence).

The rearrangement joins TRBV30 to TRBJ2-7; 12 bases align to TRBD2. The CDR3 is 15 residues long. Germline V gives CDR1 GTSNPN, CDR2 SVGIG (reference sequence). With 1 base clipped from V and 2 bases from J, the junction kept 3 bases outside the gene matches. The CDR3 nucleotides are TGTGCCTGGAGTGCCAGACTAGCGGGGGCCTACGAGCAGTACTTC. Its protein product is CAWSARLAGAYEQYF. Full variable domain (outside the CDR3, taken from reference TRBV30 and TRBJ2-7): SQTIHQWPATLVQPVGSPLSLECTVEGTSNPNLYWYRQAAGRGLQLLFYSVGIGQISSEVPQNLSASRPQDRQFILSSKKLLLSDSGFYLCAWSARLAGAYEQYFGPGTRLTVT.

This CDR3 is CAWSVRENQPQHF. The CDR3 nucleotides are TGTGCCTGGAGTGTCCGCGAGAATCAGCCCCAGCATTTT. The chain employs TRBV30 and TRBJ1-5; no definite D call. V dropped 0 bases and J dropped 4 bases, with 7 bases sitting between them. This CDR3 comprises 13 residues. Germline CDR1 reads GTSNPN; CDR2 reads SVGIG (reference sequence).

The rearrangement joins TRBV11-2 to TRBJ1-3; maybe TRBD1 (6 bases). Germline V lookup: CDR1 SGHAT, CDR2 FQNNGV. The V gene lost 4 bases and the J gene lost 2 bases, with 15 bases spanning the gap. CDR3 length: 16 residues. The DNA of the CDR3 is TGTGCCAGCAGCTCCTGGGGGCAGGTGGCTGGAAACACCATATATTTT. It translates to CASSSWGQVAGNTIYF.

The V gene is TRBV11-2, the J gene TRBJ2-1, with 9 bases aligning to TRBD1. The CDR3 is made up of 15 amino acids. J lost 6 bases, V lost 5 bases, and 8 bases had no gene match. Germline CDR1 reads SGHAT; CDR2 reads FQNNGV. In DNA form, the CDR3 reads TGTGCCAGCAGCCACCCCGGACAGGGGAGCAATGAGCAGTTCTTC. It encodes CASSHPGQGSNEQFF.

In this sample, this clone turned up a few times. This chain connects TRBV30 to TRBJ2-7; 7 nucleotides line up with TRBD1. This CDR3 is 11 amino acids long. Looked up from germline, CDR1 is GTSNPN and CDR2 is SVGIG (reference sequence). The V and J ends lost 4 bases and 4 bases, in that order; junction bases with no gene match: 1. CDR3 coding DNA: TGTGCCTGGATACAGGGGTACGAGCAGTACTTC. Its protein product is CAWIQGYEQYF.

The chain couples TRBV7-9 to TRBJ2-3; D gene ambiguous. CDR3 length: 12 residues. The germline gives CDR1 SEHNR, CDR2 FQNEAQ (reference sequence). V gave up 3 bases and J gave up 1 base, with 2 bases separating them. CDR3: CASSFGTDTQYF. The CDR3 DNA sequence: TGTGCCAGCAGCTTCGGCACAGATACGCAGTATTTT.

The chain combines TRBV18 with TRBJ1-4; perhaps TRBD1 as D (6 bases). CDR1 KGHSH and CDR2 LQKENI come from the germline V gene. This CDR3 is built from 14 residues. V lost 4 bases to trimming and J lost 4 bases, with 10 bases between them. In DNA, the CDR3 is TGTGCCAGCTCACGTGGACAGCTTAATGAAAAACTGTTTTTT. It is translated as CASSRGQLNEKLFF. The full variable domain, rest sourced from reference TRBV18 and TRBJ1-4, is NAGVMQNPRHLVRRRGQEARLRCSPMKGHSHVYWYRQLPEEGLKFMVYLQKENIIDESGMPKERFSAEFPKEGPSILRIQQVVRGDSAAYFCASSRGQLNEKLFFGSGTQLSVL.

The chain combines TRBV19 with TRBJ1-4; 10 nucleotides align to TRBD1. The CDR3 totals 15 residues. V was pared by 3 bases and J by 6 bases, with 4 bases of the junction left unmatched. Germline-derived CDR1 and CDR2 are LNHDA and SQIVND (reference sequence). CDR3 sequence reads: CASSIAGTGDEKLFF. As DNA, the CDR3 is TGTGCCAGTAGTATCGCCGGGACAGGGGATGAAAAACTGTTTTTT.

This clone was found a few times. The chain combines TRBV6-4 with TRBJ2-1, with 9 bases aligning to TRBD2. The CDR3 covers 15 residues. V lost 3 bases and J lost 0; bases outside the gene matches: 0. Germline V gene data show CDR1 as MRHNA and CDR2 as SNTAGT. The CDR3 reads CASSERGGSYNEQFF. The CDR3 DNA is TGTGCCAGCAGTGAGCGGGGGGGCTCCTACAATGAGCAGTTCTTC.